Shown below are 10 T cell receptor beta chains from a single sample sequenced in a study of T cells after yellow fever vaccination. One entry per CDR3 protein, called by TCRdb with MiXCR from the 5' RACE reads. Here the sample spans 600,000 to 750,000 distinct CDR3 sequences, roughly an eighth being singletons. This material consisted of PBMCs, taken on the day of the yellow fever booster vaccination. The source of these receptors is a man aged 25-45 years who received the YFV17D yellow fever vaccine.

The table lists this clonotype with a few counts. The J gene is TRBJ2-7, the V gene TRBV7-2; possibly TRBD2 for D (6 bases). CDR3 length: 15 residues. Per germline, CDR1 SGHTA and CDR2 FQGNSA. Trimming shortened V by 1 base and J by 4 bases, and 14 bases separated the two germline ends. The CDR3 here is CASSLDRSGVYEQYF. Here the CDR3 DNA reads TGTGCCAGCAGCTTAGATAGGTCGGGAGTTTACGAGCAGTACTTC.

The chain recombines TRBV7-2 with TRBJ2-1; 9 bases fit TRBD1. CDR1 and CDR2 (germline): SGHTA, FQGNSA. J lost 7 bases, V lost 1 base, and 8 bases had no gene match. This CDR3 has 16 residues. DNA of the CDR3: TGTGCCAGCAGCTTAGTCCGGGACAGGGCGGGAAATGAGCAGTTCTTC. It yields the protein CASSLVRDRAGNEQFF.

The chain recombines TRBV7-9 with TRBJ2-7; the D is unclear. Between the trimmed V and J ends, which lost 1 base and 7 bases, there was a span of 11 bases. This CDR3 is 13 amino acids long. Looked up from germline, CDR1 is SEHNR and CDR2 is FQNEAQ (reference sequence). The CDR3 region has the DNA TGTGCCAGCAGCTTAGGGCCCCCTATTGAGCAGTACTTC. This encodes CASSLGPPIEQYF.

This chain uses TRBV4-3 with TRBJ2-1; 7 nucleotides align to TRBD2. CDR1 and CDR2 (germline): LGHNA, YSLEER. Unmatched junction bases numbered 5, after V lost 0 bases and J lost 6 bases. The CDR3 is made up of 15 amino acids. The CDR3 protein is CASSQEGGRGNEQFF. In nucleotides, the CDR3 is TGCGCCAGCAGCCAAGAAGGCGGGAGAGGCAATGAGCAGTTCTTC.

This clonotype has just a few counts. V and J are TRBV20-1 and TRBJ2-1; 10 nucleotides agree with TRBD2. The CDR3 runs 17 residues. Germline trimming cut 5 bases from V and 2 bases from J; bases unmatched to any gene: 12. CDR1 and CDR2 from the germline V gene are DFQATT and SNEGSKA (reference sequence). The CDR3 here is CSAAGTSARRAYNEQFF. The CDR3 region has the DNA TGCAGTGCTGCCGGGACTAGCGCGCGTAGGGCCTACAATGAGCAGTTCTTC.

This clonotype appeared once. The chain carries TRBV10-3 and TRBJ1-3, with D perhaps matching TRBD1 (5 bases). The CDR3 runs 14 residues. Germline V gives CDR1 ENHRY, CDR2 SYGVKD. With 4 bases removed from V and 0 bases from J, the gap between germline ends came to 7 bases. The CDR3 region has the DNA TGTGCCATCAGTGGGGGCAGCTCTGGAAACACCATATATTTT. Amino acid sequence: CAISGGSSGNTIYF.

The chain joins TRBV7-2 to TRBJ1-5; D perhaps matches TRBD1 (6 bases). CDR1 and CDR2 from the germline V gene are SGHTA and FQGNSA. Trimming shortened V by 3 bases and J by 7 bases, and 13 bases separated the two germline ends. This CDR3 region has 14 residues. CDR3 protein: CASSLGGHRQPQHF. The DNA for the CDR3 is TGTGCCAGCAGCTTGGGGGGGCATCGGCAGCCCCAGCATTTT.

The genes are TRBV4-3 and TRBJ2-3; 11 positions agree with TRBD2. Per the germline V gene, CDR1 is LGHNA and CDR2 is YSLEER. V was clipped by 0 bases and J by 6 bases; unmatched bases: 17. The CDR3 is made up of 20 amino acids. CDR3: CASSQDPSGVAGGPGDTQYF. CDR3 sequence (DNA): TGCGCCAGCAGCCAAGATCCGTCAGGGGTAGCGGGAGGGCCTGGTGATACGCAGTATTTT.

V gene TRBV10-3 combines with J gene TRBJ2-3; maybe TRBD1 (6 bases). The germline gives CDR1 ENHRY, CDR2 SYGVKD. V was clipped by 4 bases and J by 1 base, with 12 bases between them. The CDR3 contains 15 residues. CDR3 DNA sequence: TGTGCCATCAGTGGGACAGTTGCTGGCACAGATACGCAGTATTTT. Its translation: CAISGTVAGTDTQYF.

This clonotype was seen more than once but under ten times. J is TRBJ2-5 and V is TRBV6-2 or TRBV6-3, with D unclear. With 1 base removed from V and 6 bases from J, the gap between germline ends came to 9 bases. The CDR3 spans 13 residues. In germline, CDR1 is MNHEY, CDR2 SVGEGT. CDR3 DNA: TGTGCCAGCAGTTACTTCAAATGGAAGACCCAGTACTTC. Translating it yields CASSYFKWKTQYF.